The entry below describes one T cell receptor beta chain. The antigen this receptor binds is unknown. Base qualities are not at hand, and no much larger clone is one base apart. The cohort comprised 666 healthy bone marrow donors. At the time of sampling, all cohort members were nominally healthy, though unrecorded immune exposures were likely present. The donor was CMV seropositive and belonged to the group of 250 to 300 seropositive cohort members. Each donor provided a peripheral blood sample, and peripheral blood mononuclear cells were used for TCR beta sequencing. Genomic DNA extraction from the blood cell samples was performed with the Qiagen DNeasy Blood Extraction Kit. Receptor amplification or capture employed the immunoSEQ multiplex PCR assay. For the multiplex PCR, a mixture combining 60 forward primers for TCR Vbeta segments and 13 reverse primers for TCR Jbeta segments was used. The CDR3 region of rearranged TCR beta genes was amplified from genomic DNA with a multiplex PCR assay. The Illumina HiSeq System was used to sequence the amplified TCR beta libraries as 87-base-pair reads. On the study's bioinformatics: A later analysis counted tens of millions of unique TCR beta chains across the 650 to 700 repertoires, and some 11 million of these chains were shared by at least two donors. A nearest-neighbor algorithm error-corrected the raw reads and collapsed the reads into unique sequences, merging closely related sequences to remove PCR and sequencing errors. Alignment of CDR3 sequences to IMGT reference sequences was used to assign V, D and J gene segments. For a sequence to be retained, a match of at least six nucleotides to both a V gene segment and a J gene segment was required. Rearrangements were called productive when the CDR3 lacked stop codons and stayed in frame with V and J; all others were non-productive. CDR3 was defined by IMGT convention, running from the second conserved V-encoded cysteine to the conserved J-encoded phenylalanine. The earlier analysis of some 550 of the donors excluded any sequence lacking an unambiguous match to a single V gene segment. An earlier analysis of a few hundred of the donors classified V segments as functional when productive rearrangements were above 56.7% and as segregating when the standard deviation between donors was above 5%. A statistical classification framework was built to diagnose cytomegalovirus status from the catalog of TCR beta chain sequences. A later analysis assigned V and J genes by comparing TCR nucleotide sequences with IMGT/GENE-DB human TR gene sequences. Using the TCRdist pipeline, a later analysis assigned CDR3 sequences along with most-parsimonious VDJ recombination scenarios. In a later analysis, every TCR beta chain was defined by the combination of its CDR3 amino acid sequence and its V-gene family, and reads without a unique V-gene family were dropped. In a later analysis, 450 to 600 highly shared, low-generation-probability nucleotide sequences were removed to address suspected cross-contamination and a sequencing artifact. A later analysis calculated a clonal expansion index for each public chain from normalized within-repertoire ranks of inferred template counts. In a later analysis, generation probabilities were computed using a VDJ recombination model fitted to out-of-frame rearrangements, and the results were checked against IGoR. In a later analysis, hypergeometric tests were used to score TCR-TCR, TCR-HLA and TCR-CMV co-occurrence, with a repertoire-size bias correction applied to TCR pairs. To estimate false discovery rates, a later analysis permuted the HLA or CMV assignments 20 times. A later analysis grouped co-occurring TCRs with DBSCAN, adding TCRdist sequence similarity when clustering within HLA-allele-positive subsets. Repertoires with fewer than 30,000 or more than 120,000 public chains, plus five repertoires with anomalous nucleotide sharing, were excluded from co-occurrence clustering. TCRdb retrieved this table from immuneACCESS and kept in-frame rearrangements only. Not all clones are present; in checked studies, unresolved V genes account for under half, and no reason is known for the remainder. V, J and clone size reflect that table, while D and trimming were determined from the DNA. The sample table records approximately 59,000 clones; roughly two thirds of these occur just once. Of the sample, around a sixth falls within the top ten clones.

The germline V gene gives CDR1 as LGHNT and CDR2 as FRNRAP. A distance of 17 bases separates the germline ends of V and J, which lose 4 bases and 5 bases respectively. Spanning cysteine to phenylalanine, the CDR3 consists of 15 amino acids. Left in the record is the CDR3 DNA by itself, 45 bases read in frame from the first base. The sample comes from a study of cytomegalovirus exposure and HLA in healthy donors (TCRdb year 2017). At the level of the whole study: In an earlier analysis of under 750 of the donors, roughly 300 Gb of sequence data and 90 million to 130 million unique TCR beta sequences from 180 million or so T cells were reported. In the later analysis, no new phenotypic data were used to find candidate immune exposures; instead, reliance was placed on TCR beta sequences and their occurrence across donors. A handful of DR-DQ haplotypes were handled as single units for association and clustering because linkage in the cohort was strong. The study combined high-throughput TCR immunosequencing, statistical association of individual TCRs with disease status, and machine learning to predict cytomegalovirus infection status. The number of typed donors differed by locus: roughly 629-630 for A, B, C, DRB1 and DQB1; some 500 for DQA1; 606 for DPA1; and some 450 for DPB1. In a later analysis, previously published TCR beta repertoires from 550 to 700 donors were re-analyzed and high-resolution HLA genotyping was added so that TCR occurrence patterns could be studied. Across about 370 genotyped donors of the cohort, an average of roughly 200,000 unique TCR beta nucleotide sequences per donor were sequenced, and 15% to 20% of those sequences were non-productive. An early release covering some 640 HLA-typed donors comprised approximately 290 gigabases of sequencing data and approximately 80 million unique TCR sequences. To decide whether each TCR beta V gene segment behaved as functional or pseudogenic, an earlier analysis of 587 of the donors relied on high-throughput TCR beta sequencing. Donor age, sex, ethnicity and CMV serostatus were compiled together with the repertoire data. Along with the approximately 670-subject first cohort, a separate validation cohort of over 90 different subjects was used. The study aimed to test whether cataloging public T cell receptors could reveal signatures of past pathogen exposure. The T cell repertoires of 666 subjects were profiled by immunosequencing and related to cytomegalovirus serostatus. Every repertoire in the discovery cohort had been generated on one and the same sequencing platform. Among the roughly 400 genotyped donors, approximately 81% belonged to the genetic ancestry cluster associated with self-reported Caucasian donors. Genome-wide SNP genotypes for about 55% of the 666 donors were used in a later genetic analysis, which treated that subset as a discovery cohort. HLA typing covered class I and class II loci at four-digit resolution. On the study overall, not on this receptor specifically: It was suggested by the authors that the approach could potentially be generalized to other disease states and immunological phenotypes. A later analysis found that most CMV-associated TCR beta chains appeared HLA-restricted, with HLA associations seemingly driven largely by CMV exposure. Most TCR sequences were seen in very few donors, while some public TCRs were found in many individuals. In vitro tests confirmed that a few of the cytomegalovirus-associated TCR beta chains recognize cytomegalovirus antigens. Immune exposure information for the cohort was limited to CMV serostatus. Cytomegalovirus status was reported to be diagnosed by the classifier with high specificity and sensitivity in both the original and validation cohorts. In an earlier analysis of around 600 of the donors, most TCR beta V segments appeared in productive rearrangements about 90% or about 30% of the time, broadly matching IMGT annotations. A later analysis associated about 17,000 TCR beta sequences with specific HLA alleles at a false discovery rate of 0.05. Assigning TCR associations to individual alleles was difficult when HLA alleles, especially DR and DQ, strongly co-occurred. In a later genetic analysis, fewer N-insertions in productive TCRs were reported among donors in an Asian-associated ancestry cluster than the approximately 710-donor mean. An association between a missense DCLRE1C variant and V-gene and J-gene trimming of TCR beta chains was found in a later genetic analysis and replicated in an independent cohort. A further reported finding was that TCR beta sequences accurately predicted the HLA-A and HLA-B alleles for most subjects in the first cohort. This cohort had only TCR beta chains sequenced, and the lack of alpha or paired-chain data limited which features could be detected. Sequencing depth was assumed to be roughly uniform across donors in the presence/absence analyses, though that assumption may not hold. A cluster of highly shared sequence variants was judged likely to represent a technical artifact of the sequencing pipeline. Because some donors lacked HLA typing at each locus, the association tests relied only on the typed subset. The earlier analysis of 587 of the donors excluded 15 to 20 rarely observed V segments, including chromosome 9 orphons, because counts were too low. The study gave a list of 150 to 200 TCR beta chains associated with cytomegalovirus. In a later analysis, HLA-associated TCR beta chains were found to be more clonally expanded and to have lower generation probabilities than equally common non-associated chains. Some IMGT-functional V segments, including TRBV6-2 and TRBV6-3, could not be distinguished by the 87-base-pair reads and were therefore excluded. In a later analysis, TCR association rates were found to vary across HLA loci, with the most associated TCRs seen for DRB1 alleles and the fewest for HLA-C alleles. A later analysis reported that several top co-occurrence clusters appeared linked to parvovirus B19, influenza, CMV and Epstein-Barr virus. Linkage disequilibrium might explain the correlated functional status among segregating V segments, but an unknown experimental factor could not be ruled out.

The receptor was derived from a man aged 35 to 55 in good health and CMV-seropositive. The sequenced sample was PBMCs. Recombination joined TRBV12-5 with TRBJ2-5; TRBD2 is a possible D gene, resting on 6 matching bases. The DNA sequence is as follows: TGTGCTAGTGGTTCCCCACGGGGGAGAAGGGAGACCCAGTACTTC. This encodes CASGSPRGRRETQYF.